This T cell receptor (beta chain) appears in the sequencing data of a study of shared clonotypes between healthy human individuals. Per the original methods: Junction-only immunoSEQ sequences carried no quality scores, so filtering differed. Generated by immunoSEQ multiplex PCR, the TCRdb table keeps only in-frame clones and is missing some. V, J and clone size derive from that table, while D and trimming were established from the DNA sequence. This table holds over 2 million clones, about 90% found once. The V end was cut by 2 bases, the J end by 4 bases, with 14 bases between. The CDR3 consists of 16 residues. Germline V gives CDR1 SGHTA, CDR2 FQGNSA. All the donors were Caucasian adults who lived in Nashville, Tennessee.

The sequenced material came from naive CD4+ T cells from PBMCs. Specified subset: CD45RA+ positively selected. The chain couples TRBV7-2 to TRBJ2-2, with D perhaps being TRBD1 or TRBD2 (6 bases each). This receptor was identified in a man in his late teens or twenties in good health. Some clones in this sample may be carry-over from other donors' samples. The CDR3 spells CASSLFGGLITGELFF. In DNA, the CDR3 is TGTGCCAGCAGCTTATTTGGGGGGCTGATCACCGGGGAGCTGTTTTTT.